A selection of T cell receptor beta chains follows, all from one sample in a study of T cell repertoires in cytomegalovirus infection. TCRdb used MiXCR to reprocess the reads, holding one entry per CDR3 protein. Of roughly 600,000 distinct CDR3 sequences listed, 24% are singletons. The specimen was CD8+ T cells from PBMCs. The receptors were gathered from a human donor in good health (CMV status not recorded). Some clones in this sample may be carry-over from other donors' samples. Each CDR3 is given with its conserved first and last residue. Fields, in order: D gene, V gene, J gene, clone size, CDR3 DNA, CDR3 protein. The D gene is left open where the match is weak. The size field is filled for only some rows; it gives once, few, many or a size class.

d_gene: NA; v_gene: TRBV12-3/TRBV12-4; j_gene: TRBJ2-7; abundance: many; CDR3nt: TGTGCCAGCGGGTTGGGGCGCGGTGGCTACGAGCAGTACTTC; CDR3aa: CASGLGRGGYEQYF
d_gene: NA; v_gene: TRBV6-5; j_gene: TRBJ2-1; abundance: NA; CDR3nt: TGTGCCAGCAGTTACGGGCCCCCTTTCTACAATGAGCAGTTCTTC; CDR3aa: CASSYGPPFYNEQFF
d_gene: TRBD1; v_gene: TRBV12-3/TRBV12-4; j_gene: TRBJ2-7; abundance: NA; CDR3nt: TGTGCCAGCAGTTTCGGGACAGGGGTTGAGCAGTACTTC; CDR3aa: CASSFGTGVEQYF
d_gene: TRBD2; v_gene: TRBV7-8; j_gene: TRBJ2-3; abundance: few; CDR3nt: TGTGCCAGCAGCGAGGGCGGGGGGATGAATACGCAGTATTTT; CDR3aa: CASSEGGGMNTQYF
d_gene: NA; v_gene: TRBV6-2/TRBV6-3; j_gene: TRBJ2-1; abundance: many; CDR3nt: TGTGCCAGCAGTTACTCGATCCCTAATGAGCAGTTCTTC; CDR3aa: CASSYSIPNEQFF
d_gene: NA; v_gene: TRBV7-8; j_gene: TRBJ2-2; abundance: many; CDR3nt: TGTGCCAGCAGCTTAGTTAGCTGGAACACCGGGGAGCTGTTTTTT; CDR3aa: CASSLVSWNTGELFF
d_gene: TRBD1; v_gene: TRBV19; j_gene: TRBJ1-5; abundance: NA; CDR3nt: TGTGCCAGTAGTATCCCAGGGGGGTTAGACTCCCATTTT; CDR3aa: CASSIPGGLDSHF
d_gene: NA; v_gene: TRBV12-3/TRBV12-4; j_gene: TRBJ2-1; abundance: NA; CDR3nt: TGTGCCAGCAGTTTAGGCGTGGGGGGTTCCTACAATGAGCAGTTCTTC; CDR3aa: CASSLGVGGSYNEQFF
d_gene: NA; v_gene: TRBV7-2; j_gene: TRBJ1-1; abundance: many; CDR3nt: TGTGCCAGCAGACCCCCATGGGATTACACTGAAGCTTTCTTT; CDR3aa: CASRPPWDYTEAFF
d_gene: TRBD1; v_gene: TRBV5-1; j_gene: TRBJ2-2; abundance: NA; CDR3nt: TGCGCCAGCAGCTCCTCCGGGACAGGGATTGACACCGGGGAGCTGTTTTTT; CDR3aa: CASSSSGTGIDTGELFF
d_gene: NA; v_gene: TRBV4-3; j_gene: TRBJ2-1; abundance: NA; CDR3nt: TGCGCCAGCAGCCAAGATCCTCCGGGGAGAATACTCAATGAGCAGTTCTTC; CDR3aa: CASSQDPPGRILNEQFF
d_gene: TRBD2; v_gene: TRBV11-3; j_gene: TRBJ2-1; abundance: few; CDR3nt: TGTGCCAGCAGCTTCGAGACTAGCGGTAATGAGCAGTTCTTC; CDR3aa: CASSFETSGNEQFF
d_gene: NA; v_gene: TRBV6-5; j_gene: TRBJ1-1; abundance: many; CDR3nt: TGTGCCAGCAGTTACTCCTCGGGGTCAGAGGGGAACACTGAAGCTTTCTTT; CDR3aa: CASSYSSGSEGNTEAFF
d_gene: NA; v_gene: TRBV12-3/TRBV12-4; j_gene: TRBJ1-2; abundance: NA; CDR3nt: TGTGCCAGCAGTCCGGCGGGGCGGCGCTACACCTTC; CDR3aa: CASSPAGRRYTF
d_gene: NA; v_gene: TRBV2; j_gene: TRBJ2-7; abundance: NA; CDR3nt: TGTGCCAGCAGAGACCCACAGGTTTCCTACGAGCAGTACTTC; CDR3aa: CASRDPQVSYEQYF
d_gene: NA; v_gene: TRBV19; j_gene: TRBJ1-1; abundance: NA; CDR3nt: TGTGCCAGTATAAAATGGGGGCCCACTGAAGCTTTCTTT; CDR3aa: CASIKWGPTEAFF
d_gene: NA; v_gene: TRBV29-1; j_gene: TRBJ1-2; abundance: few; CDR3nt: TGCAGCGTTGATTTCTTTGGGGTCTATGGCTACACCTTC; CDR3aa: CSVDFFGVYGYTF
d_gene: NA; v_gene: TRBV5-4; j_gene: TRBJ2-3; abundance: NA; CDR3nt: TGTGCCAGCAGCCCACCAGGCCTTAGCACAGATACGCAGTATTTT; CDR3aa: CASSPPGLSTDTQYF
d_gene: NA; v_gene: TRBV29-1; j_gene: TRBJ1-2; abundance: NA; CDR3nt: TGCAGCGTTGAAGGTCAGGAGCGCCACGGCTACACCTTC; CDR3aa: CSVEGQERHGYTF
d_gene: NA; v_gene: TRBV7-9; j_gene: TRBJ2-5; abundance: many; CDR3nt: TGTGCCAGCAGCCACCTCTTAGAGACCCAGTACTTC; CDR3aa: CASSHLLETQYF
d_gene: TRBD2; v_gene: TRBV7-6; j_gene: TRBJ2-1; abundance: many; CDR3nt: TGTGCCAGCAGCTTAGGTTTTGAGAGCGGGGGAAGGAATGAGCAGTTCTTC; CDR3aa: CASSLGFESGGRNEQFF
d_gene: NA; v_gene: TRBV14; j_gene: TRBJ2-2; abundance: NA; CDR3nt: TGTGCCAGCAGCCAAGGCAGGAGGAACACCGGGGAGCTGTTTTTT; CDR3aa: CASSQGRRNTGELFF
d_gene: NA; v_gene: TRBV2; j_gene: TRBJ1-1; abundance: NA; CDR3nt: TGTGCCAGCCGGTGGGGGGAGACTGAAGCTTTCTTT; CDR3aa: CASRWGETEAFF
d_gene: NA; v_gene: TRBV2; j_gene: TRBJ1-1; abundance: few; CDR3nt: TGTGCCAGCAGTGAAGCCCCCTCTGGGATGAACACTGAAGCTTTCTTT; CDR3aa: CASSEAPSGMNTEAFF
d_gene: TRBD2; v_gene: TRBV7-9; j_gene: TRBJ2-1; abundance: NA; CDR3nt: TGTGCCAGCAGCCTACCACTAGCGGGGTCCTACGATGAGCAGTTCTTC; CDR3aa: CASSLPLAGSYDEQFF
d_gene: TRBD1; v_gene: TRBV14; j_gene: TRBJ1-2; abundance: few; CDR3nt: TGTGCCAGCAGCCAAGTCCCGGGACAGAATAACTATGGCTACACCTTC; CDR3aa: CASSQVPGQNNYGYTF
d_gene: NA; v_gene: TRBV6-2/TRBV6-3; j_gene: TRBJ1-4; abundance: many; CDR3nt: TGTGCCACCCGGCCAACTAATGAAAAACTGTTTTTT; CDR3aa: CATRPTNEKLFF
d_gene: TRBD2; v_gene: TRBV7-8; j_gene: TRBJ2-7; abundance: many; CDR3nt: TGTGCCAGCAGCTACGAGCGGGGACCGTACGAGCAGTACTTC; CDR3aa: CASSYERGPYEQYF
d_gene: NA; v_gene: TRBV7-9; j_gene: TRBJ2-3; abundance: few; CDR3nt: TGTGCCAGCAGCTTAGAGGCCAGCCCGGATACGCAGTATTTT; CDR3aa: CASSLEASPDTQYF
d_gene: TRBD1; v_gene: TRBV7-2; j_gene: TRBJ2-7; abundance: many; CDR3nt: TGTGCCAGCAGCCAGACCGGGACAGGGTTGGATGAGCAGTACTTC; CDR3aa: CASSQTGTGLDEQYF
d_gene: NA; v_gene: TRBV29-1; j_gene: TRBJ2-3; abundance: NA; CDR3nt: TGCAGCGCTATTAGAGATACGCAGTATTTT; CDR3aa: CSAIRDTQYF
d_gene: NA; v_gene: TRBV27; j_gene: TRBJ2-3; abundance: NA; CDR3nt: TGTGCCTGCCCCGAGCTAAGGGGGACAGATACGCAGTATTTT; CDR3aa: CACPELRGTDTQYF
d_gene: NA; v_gene: TRBV7-9; j_gene: TRBJ2-1; abundance: many; CDR3nt: TGTGCCAGCAGCTTAGCTTTTAGTCCGGACCGTTGGGGGCAGTTCTTC; CDR3aa: CASSLAFSPDRWGQFF
d_gene: NA; v_gene: TRBV28; j_gene: TRBJ1-1; abundance: many; CDR3nt: TGTGCCAGCAGGCGACCCGGGGGGGTCACTGAAGCTTTCTTT; CDR3aa: CASRRPGGVTEAFF
d_gene: NA; v_gene: TRBV7-2; j_gene: TRBJ1-2; abundance: NA; CDR3nt: TGTGCCAGCAGCTTGCGGACAGAGGGCTACACCTTC; CDR3aa: CASSLRTEGYTF
d_gene: NA; v_gene: TRBV13; j_gene: TRBJ2-1; abundance: NA; CDR3nt: TGTGCCAGCAGCTTAGAGGGCCCTAGCGTAGGGAATGAGCAGTTCTTC; CDR3aa: CASSLEGPSVGNEQFF
d_gene: NA; v_gene: TRBV10-1; j_gene: TRBJ1-1; abundance: few; CDR3nt: TGCGCCAGCAGTGCCGACGGCCAGAGGGCTTTCTTT; CDR3aa: CASSADGQRAFF
d_gene: NA; v_gene: TRBV27; j_gene: TRBJ2-6; abundance: few; CDR3nt: TGTGCCAGCACCGGGGGAGTTGGTGGGGCCAACGTCCTGACTTTC; CDR3aa: CASTGGVGGANVLTF
d_gene: TRBD1; v_gene: TRBV7-2; j_gene: TRBJ1-5; abundance: many; CDR3nt: TGTGCCAGCAGCTTACCTTGGACAGGGGAGGATTTT; CDR3aa: CASSLPWTGEDF
d_gene: NA; v_gene: TRBV6-2/TRBV6-3; j_gene: TRBJ1-2; abundance: few; CDR3nt: TGTGCCAGCAGTTACGAGGATCGCAGACCAAGCCGCATAAATGGCTACACCTTC; CDR3aa: CASSYEDRRPSRINGYTF
d_gene: NA; v_gene: TRBV14; j_gene: TRBJ1-3; abundance: NA; CDR3nt: TGTGCCAGCAGCCACAGCTTAAACTCTGGAAACACCATATATTTT; CDR3aa: CASSHSLNSGNTIYF
d_gene: NA; v_gene: TRBV20-1; j_gene: TRBJ2-1; abundance: NA; CDR3nt: TGCAGTGCTAGGGCCAACAGGGTTGGCTATGAGCAGTTCTTC; CDR3aa: CSARANRVGYEQFF
d_gene: TRBD2; v_gene: TRBV10-2; j_gene: TRBJ2-1; abundance: few; CDR3nt: TGCGCCAGCAGTGAGTCTCTAGCGGGGCTCTACAATGAGCAGTTCTTC; CDR3aa: CASSESLAGLYNEQFF
d_gene: NA; v_gene: TRBV19; j_gene: TRBJ1-1; abundance: NA; CDR3nt: TGTGCCTCCGCCACGATGGGGGCGGTCACTGAAGCTTTCTTT; CDR3aa: CASATMGAVTEAFF
d_gene: NA; v_gene: TRBV12-3/TRBV12-4; j_gene: TRBJ2-2; abundance: NA; CDR3nt: TGTGCCAGCAGTGTTCTGGGAACCGGGGAGCTGTTTTTT; CDR3aa: CASSVLGTGELFF
d_gene: NA; v_gene: TRBV12-3/TRBV12-4; j_gene: TRBJ2-7; abundance: NA; CDR3nt: TGTGCCAGCAGTTTAAAGGGGGGCCCCTACGAGCAGTACTTC; CDR3aa: CASSLKGGPYEQYF
d_gene: NA; v_gene: TRBV6-6; j_gene: TRBJ1-2; abundance: NA; CDR3nt: TGTGCCAGCAGTTACGGGGTACTCTATGGCTACACCTTC; CDR3aa: CASSYGVLYGYTF
d_gene: TRBD1; v_gene: TRBV6-6; j_gene: TRBJ2-3; abundance: NA; CDR3nt: TGTGCCAGCAGTTACCCCCCGGACAGGGCTAGCACAGATACGCAGTATTTT; CDR3aa: CASSYPPDRASTDTQYF
d_gene: NA; v_gene: TRBV15; j_gene: TRBJ1-1; abundance: few; CDR3nt: TGTGCCACCAGCAACGTTCAGGGCTCGTTGACTGAAGCTTTCTTT; CDR3aa: CATSNVQGSLTEAFF
d_gene: NA; v_gene: TRBV6-2/TRBV6-3; j_gene: TRBJ1-5; abundance: few; CDR3nt: TGTGCCAGCGGCGGGACCAAGTCCAATCAGCCCCAGCATTTT; CDR3aa: CASGGTKSNQPQHF
d_gene: NA; v_gene: TRBV2; j_gene: TRBJ2-5; abundance: few; CDR3nt: TGTGCCAGCACTTCCTTTGAGCCAGGGGTAGAGACCCAGTACTTC; CDR3aa: CASTSFEPGVETQYF
d_gene: TRBD1; v_gene: TRBV6-1; j_gene: TRBJ1-1; abundance: many; CDR3nt: TGTGCCAGCAATACTCGACAGGGGGAATACTTCGGCACTGAAGCTTTCTTT; CDR3aa: CASNTRQGEYFGTEAFF
d_gene: TRBD2; v_gene: TRBV28; j_gene: TRBJ2-1; abundance: NA; CDR3nt: TGTGCCAGCAGTTCCCTAGCGGGGGGGCCTGAGCAGTTCTTC; CDR3aa: CASSSLAGGPEQFF
d_gene: NA; v_gene: TRBV29-1; j_gene: TRBJ2-3; abundance: NA; CDR3nt: TGCAGCGTTGAAGATCGGGCAGATACGCAGTATTTT; CDR3aa: CSVEDRADTQYF
d_gene: TRBD1; v_gene: TRBV28; j_gene: TRBJ2-5; abundance: NA; CDR3nt: TGTGCCAGCAGTTTAGGAGGACAGGGCGAGGAGACCCAGTACTTC; CDR3aa: CASSLGGQGEETQYF